This note documents a single TCR beta chain sequence. The record originates from a study of control samples from healthy donors and cancer patients. Libraries were prepared by immunoSEQ multiplex PCR; TCRdb keeps only in-frame clonotypes and omits some of them. The sample includes 150,000 to 200,000 clones, around nine tenths of them seen just once. Germline V CDR1 and CDR2: LGHDT, YNNKEL (reference sequence). The CDR3 consists of 13 residues. V gave up 3 bases and J gave up 8 bases, with 13 bases separating them. The sequence came from a man in his thirties or forties in good health. The rearrangement uses TRBV3-1 (or the pseudogene TRBV3-2) and TRBJ1-1; tentatively, D is TRBD1 (6 bases). Specimen: blood. Here the CDR3 reads CASSQFLRGEAFF. The CDR3 DNA reads TGTGCCAGCAGCCAGTTCCTAAGGGGGGAAGCTTTCTTT.